The 8 T cell receptor beta chains in this list originate from one sample, sequenced in a study of blood T cell repertoires in COVID-19. TCRdb keeps only in-frame clones here, not all; method: immunoSEQ multiplex PCR. This table holds 200,000 to 250,000 clones, roughly nine tenths found once. What was sequenced was peripheral blood. The receptors shown here come from a man in his 70s with acute or convalescent COVID-19.

The chain recombines TRBV9 with TRBJ1-1, with 7 bases matching TRBD1. Looked up from germline, CDR1 is SGDLS and CDR2 is YYNGEE. The CDR3 extends over 14 amino acids. J gave up 5 bases and V 4 bases, and 8 bases lay outside the gene matches. For the CDR3, the DNA is TGTGCCAGCAGCATTGACCAGGGGGTAACTGAAGCTTTCTTT. It encodes CASSIDQGVTEAFF.

The chain has TRBV12-5 and TRBJ1-4; no definite D call. Trimming left V 0 bases short and J 0 bases short, with 14 bases between. From germline, CDR1 is LGHNT and CDR2 FRNRAP. The CDR3 is 18 residues long. The CDR3 DNA sequence: TGTGCTAGTGGTTTGGTAATCCCCCCCTTTGCAACTAATGAAAAACTGTTTTTT. Translated: CASGLVIPPFATNEKLFF. Together with reference TRBV12-5 and TRBJ1-4, the CDR3 gives the full variable domain: DARVTQTPRHKVTEMGQEVTMRCQPILGHNTVFWYRQTMMQGLELLAYFRNRAPLDDSGMPKDRFSAEMPDATLATLKIQPSEPRDSAVYFCASGLVIPPFATNEKLFFGSGTQLSVL.

V is TRBV6-5 and J is TRBJ2-6; TRBD2 might be the D (6 bases). The CDR3 sequence is 14 residues long. The germline V gene encodes CDR1 MNHEY and CDR2 SVGAGI. The CDR3 DNA reads TGTGCTACGGCCGGGGGTACTGGGGCCAACGTCCTGACTTTC. This sequence encodes CATAGGTGANVLTF.

This chain connects TRBV11-2 to TRBJ1-5; D not resolved. CDR1 SGHAT and CDR2 FQNNGV come from the germline V gene. The CDR3 spans 13 residues. Deletions cut 5 bases from V and 4 bases from J, with 9 bases between. The CDR3 region has the DNA TGTGCCAGCAGCAACACCCTGAATCAGCCCCAGCATTTT. Its protein product is CASSNTLNQPQHF.

The CDR3 coding sequence is TGCGCCAGCAGCCAAGATGAGGAGGGCACTGAAGCTTTCTTT. It encodes CASSQDEEGTEAFF. The chain joins TRBV4-3 to TRBJ1-1, with D hard to call. The V gene lost 0 bases and the J gene lost 4 bases, with 9 bases spanning the gap. CDR1 is LGHNA, CDR2 YSLEER, per germline. This CDR3 comprises 14 residues.

This rearrangement joins TRBV27 to TRBJ2-5; 15 bases agree with TRBD2. V shed 5 bases and J 4 bases; nucleotides not matched to a gene: 8. CDR3 size: 17 residues. Germline V CDR1 and CDR2: MNHEY, SMNVEV (reference sequence). CDR3 region: CASSRRTSGRASETQYF. In DNA, the CDR3 is TGTGCCAGCAGTAGACGGACTAGCGGGAGGGCCTCAGAGACCCAGTACTTC.

The chain employs TRBV7-9 and TRBJ2-3; the D gene is possibly TRBD1 (7 bases). CDR3 length: 14 residues. The germline gives CDR1 SEHNR, CDR2 FQNEAQ (reference sequence). V was cut by 5 bases and J by 5 bases, with 14 bases left in between. CDR3 nucleotides: TGTGCCAGCAGCCGTACCCAGGGGGGAGATACGCAGTATTTT. Translation: CASSRTQGGDTQYF.

The rearrangement joins TRBV7-2 to TRBJ1-1; tentative D call: TRBD1 (5 bases). There are 16 residues in the CDR3. Looked up from germline, CDR1 is SGHTA and CDR2 is FQGNSA. With 5 bases removed from V and 0 bases from J, the gap between germline ends came to 16 bases. DNA of the CDR3: TGTGCCAGCAGCCCCGGGAGAAGAGGGGTGAACACTGAAGCTTTCTTT. Its translation is CASSPGRRGVNTEAFF.